The present entry profiles one T cell receptor (beta chain) with its context. What antigen it recognizes has not been identified. Base qualities are not provided; no much larger clone lies one nucleotide away. The same CDR3 arises from other DNA sequences in this sample as well. According to the study, the label for this sample's time point signals: newly diagnosed, previously untreated cHL patient sample. A Miltenyi CD4+ T cell isolation kit was used for magnetic negative selection to purify CD4+ T cells from thawed PBMCs. PBMCs from patients with newly diagnosed, previously untreated classical Hodgkin lymphoma were sequenced as a comparison group for the relapsed/refractory trial patients. Peripheral blood was collected in 8 mL Vacutainer Cell Preparation Tubes, from which PBMCs were isolated by centrifugation and then cryopreserved. Purified CD4+ and CD8+ fractions were prepared only for cases with an additional available PBMC sample. Magnetically labelled cells were removed on LS columns in a quadroMACS separator, and the flow-through was collected as the purified fraction.

The entry originates in a study of PD-1 blockade in classical Hodgkin lymphoma (dated by TCRdb to 2018 to 2021). Background on the whole study: To define a peripheral blood immune signature of response to PD-1 blockade in classical Hodgkin lymphoma, the study combined TCR beta sequencing with CyTOF.

Paper-wide results and their limitations: Baseline TCR diversity was reported to be lower in newly diagnosed patients than in healthy donors and to be lower still in relapsed/refractory patients. The study covered only a single clinical trial cohort, and the causes of the repertoire differences, possibly disease activity or prior therapy, were still not defined.

The Qiagen DNeasy kit was used to extract genomic DNA from unsorted PBMCs and from the negatively selected CD4+ and CD8+ fractions. TCR beta CDR3 regions were subjected to amplification by immunoSEQ multiplex PCR with primers that anneal to V and J segments. A synthetic immune receptor repertoire was used to minimize amplification bias, and any remaining bias was removed computationally after sequencing. The paper's processing steps were these. Custom Python scripts were used to quantify repertoire diversity as the Shannon entropy index. Unsorted, CD4+ and CD8+ repertoires were examined separately, except in combined analyses, for which CD4+ and CD8+ sequences were merged in silico. TCRdb took this table from immuneACCESS and kept in-frame rearrangements with V and J called. Such tables lack part of the clones; where checked against another copy, unresolved V genes explain under half of the gap, and the rest is unexplained. Clone size and V and J calls were adopted from that table, with D and trimming inferred from the DNA. The sample records about 15,000 clones, 86% of which are singletons. Together, the top ten hold more than 0.7% of the sample.

Specimen: CD4+ T cells from blood. The receptor was isolated from a human donor with classical Hodgkin lymphoma.

CDR3 loop: CASSERYEQYF. The nucleotide sequence reads as follows: TGTGCCAGCAGTGAACGTTACGAGCAGTACTTC. The chain employs TRBV2 and TRBJ2-7; the D gene is not confidently resolved. Cut back by 2 bases and 4 bases, the V and J ends lie 3 bases apart. Via the germline V gene, CDR1 is SNHLY and CDR2 FYNNEI. From cysteine to phenylalanine, the CDR3 is 11 amino acids long. Of the read, only the CDR3 DNA is kept; its 33 bases are in frame from base 1.